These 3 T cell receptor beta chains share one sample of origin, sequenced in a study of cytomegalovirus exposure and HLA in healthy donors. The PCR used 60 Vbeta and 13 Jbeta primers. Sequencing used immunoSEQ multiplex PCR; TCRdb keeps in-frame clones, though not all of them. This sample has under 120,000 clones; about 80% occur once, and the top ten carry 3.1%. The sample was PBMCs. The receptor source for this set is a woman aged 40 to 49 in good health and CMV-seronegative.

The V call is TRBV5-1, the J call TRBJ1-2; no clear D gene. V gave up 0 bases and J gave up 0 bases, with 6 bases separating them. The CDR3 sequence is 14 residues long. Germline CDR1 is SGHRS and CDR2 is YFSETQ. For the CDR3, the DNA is TGCGCCAGCAGCTTGGACATTTCTAACTATGGCTACACCTTC. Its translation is CASSLDISNYGYTF.

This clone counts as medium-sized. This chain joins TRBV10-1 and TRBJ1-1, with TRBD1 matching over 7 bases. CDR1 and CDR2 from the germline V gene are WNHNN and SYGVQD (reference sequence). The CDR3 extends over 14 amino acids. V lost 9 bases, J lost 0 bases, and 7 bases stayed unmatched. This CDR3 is CARSRGLVNTEAFF. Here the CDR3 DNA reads TGCGCCAGGTCAAGGGGGCTAGTGAACACTGAAGCTTTCTTT.

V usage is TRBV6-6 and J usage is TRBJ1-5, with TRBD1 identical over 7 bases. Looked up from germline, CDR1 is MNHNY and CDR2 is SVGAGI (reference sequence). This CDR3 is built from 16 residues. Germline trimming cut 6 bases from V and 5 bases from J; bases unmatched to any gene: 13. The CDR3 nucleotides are TGTGCCAGCAGACCCCAGACAGGGAGGATGGATCAGCCCCAGCATTTT. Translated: CASRPQTGRMDQPQHF.